Detailed here is one TCR beta chain. Its specificity is unknown. Treg sorting used a CD4+CD25+CD127-/low gate. Study results and limitations: Tumor Treg TCRs overlapped most with tumor naive CD4+ cells.

In germline, CDR1 is SGHRS, CDR2 YFSETQ. The CDR3 runs 14 residues. Losses at the gene ends were 2 bases for V and 6 bases for J; bases not matched to a gene: 8. TCRdb redid the calling of the 5' RACE reads with MiXCR, one entry per CDR3 protein. The sample lists about 42,000 distinct CDR3 sequences, less than 25% occurring once. The receptor was derived from a female donor with breast cancer. The sequenced sample was Tregs sorted from blood. The chain employs TRBV5-1 and TRBJ2-7, with TRBD1 identical over 7 bases. The CDR3 region is CASSFTGDSREQYF. For the CDR3, the DNA is TGCGCCAGCAGCTTTACAGGGGATTCGCGCGAGCAGTACTTC.